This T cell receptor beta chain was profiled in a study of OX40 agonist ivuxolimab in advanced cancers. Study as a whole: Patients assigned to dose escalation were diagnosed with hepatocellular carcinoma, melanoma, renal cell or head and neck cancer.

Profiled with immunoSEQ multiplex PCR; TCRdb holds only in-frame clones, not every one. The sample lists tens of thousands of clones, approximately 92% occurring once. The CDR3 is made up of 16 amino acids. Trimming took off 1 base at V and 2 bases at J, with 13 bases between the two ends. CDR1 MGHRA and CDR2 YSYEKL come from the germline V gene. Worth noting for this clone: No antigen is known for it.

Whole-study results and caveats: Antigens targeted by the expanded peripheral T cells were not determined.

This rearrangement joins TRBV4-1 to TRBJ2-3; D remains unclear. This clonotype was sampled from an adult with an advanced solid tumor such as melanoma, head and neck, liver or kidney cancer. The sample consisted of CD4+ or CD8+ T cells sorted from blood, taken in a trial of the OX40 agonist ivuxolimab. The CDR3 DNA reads TGCGCCAGCAGCCAAGGTCAGTTGCAGTTCACAGATACGCAGTATTTT. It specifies CASSQGQLQFTDTQYF.